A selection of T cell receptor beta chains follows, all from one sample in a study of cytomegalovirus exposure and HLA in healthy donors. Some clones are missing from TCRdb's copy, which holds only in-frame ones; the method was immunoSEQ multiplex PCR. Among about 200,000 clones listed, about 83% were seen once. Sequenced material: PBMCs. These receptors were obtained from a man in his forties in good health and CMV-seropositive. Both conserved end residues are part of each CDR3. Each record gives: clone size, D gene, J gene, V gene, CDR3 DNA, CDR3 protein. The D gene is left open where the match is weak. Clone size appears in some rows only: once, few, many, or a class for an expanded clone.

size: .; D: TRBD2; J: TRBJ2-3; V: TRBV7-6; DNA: TGTGCCAGCAGCTTGGGGACTAGCGGGAGCGCTACCACAGATACGCAGTATTTT; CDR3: CASSLGTSGSATTDTQYF
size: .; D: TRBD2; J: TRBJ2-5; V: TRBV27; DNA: TGTGCCAGCGCGGCCATGGCGGGAGGGCCAAAGACCCAGTACTTC; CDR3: CASAAMAGGPKTQYF
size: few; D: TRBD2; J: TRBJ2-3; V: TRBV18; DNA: TGTGCCAGCTCACCTGTCCGGACTAGCGGACATAGCACAGATACGCAGTATTTT; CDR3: CASSPVRTSGHSTDTQYF
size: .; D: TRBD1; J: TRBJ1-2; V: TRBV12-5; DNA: TGTGCTAGTGGCCTGTTAGGGGGCCCTAGAGATGGCTACACCTTC; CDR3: CASGLLGGPRDGYTF
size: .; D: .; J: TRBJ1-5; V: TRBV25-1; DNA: TGTGCCAGCAGTGAATCAGGAGGACAGCCCCAGCATTTT; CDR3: CASSESGGQPQHF
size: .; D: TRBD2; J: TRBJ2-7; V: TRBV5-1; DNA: TGCGCCAGCAGCTTAACTAGCGGGATCATCGACGAGCAGTACTTC; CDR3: CASSLTSGIIDEQYF
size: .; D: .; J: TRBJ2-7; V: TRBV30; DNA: TGTGCCTGGACCCAGGAAAGAACCGAGCAGTACTTC; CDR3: CAWTQERTEQYF
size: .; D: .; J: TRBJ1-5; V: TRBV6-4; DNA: TGTGCCAGCAATTTTGTAACGGTGAATAGCAATCAGCCCCAGCATTTT; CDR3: CASNFVTVNSNQPQHF
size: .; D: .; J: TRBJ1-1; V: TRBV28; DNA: TGTGCCAGCAGTTTATTTGACAGGGAAGCTTTCTTT; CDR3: CASSLFDREAFF
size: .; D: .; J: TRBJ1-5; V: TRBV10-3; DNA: TGTGCCATCAAGGGGGGGACCGATCAGCCCCAGCATTTT; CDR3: CAIKGGTDQPQHF
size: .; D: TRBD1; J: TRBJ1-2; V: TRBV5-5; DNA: TGTGCCAGCAGCCCCGAAGGGACAGGGAAGAACTATGGCTACACCTTC; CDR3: CASSPEGTGKNYGYTF
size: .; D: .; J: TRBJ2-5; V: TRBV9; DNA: TGTGCCAGCAGCATAGGGCAGGGCTCAGAGACCCAGTACTTC; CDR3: CASSIGQGSETQYF
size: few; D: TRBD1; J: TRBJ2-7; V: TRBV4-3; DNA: TGCGCCAGCAGCCTCAGACAGGGGGCCTACGAGCAGTACTTC; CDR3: CASSLRQGAYEQYF
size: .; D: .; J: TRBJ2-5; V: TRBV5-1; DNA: TGCGCCAGCAGCCTAAGGGAGATTAGCGGCCAAGAGACCCAGTACTTC; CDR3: CASSLREISGQETQYF
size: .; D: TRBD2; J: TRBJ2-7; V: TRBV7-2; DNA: TGTGCCAGCACCCTAAGCGGCGGGGGCTCCTACGAGCAGTACTTC; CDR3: CASTLSGGGSYEQYF
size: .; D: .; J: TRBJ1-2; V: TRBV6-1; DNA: TGTGCCAGCAGTGAGAACAGGGCTATGGGCTACACCTTC; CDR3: CASSENRAMGYTF
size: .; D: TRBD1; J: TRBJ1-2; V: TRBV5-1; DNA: TGCGCCAGCAGCAAAGGACAGGGGAGCTATGGCTACACCTTC; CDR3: CASSKGQGSYGYTF
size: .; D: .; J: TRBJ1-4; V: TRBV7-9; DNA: TGTGCCAGCAGCTTATTACGGGAAAAACTGTTTTTT; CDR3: CASSLLREKLFF
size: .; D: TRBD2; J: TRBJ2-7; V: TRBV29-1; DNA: TGCAGCGTTAAACTAGCGCTCGAGCAGTACTTC; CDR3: CSVKLALEQYF
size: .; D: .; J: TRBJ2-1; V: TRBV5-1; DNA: TGCGCCAGCAGAGCCGGGATCAATGAGCAGTTCTTC; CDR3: CASRAGINEQFF
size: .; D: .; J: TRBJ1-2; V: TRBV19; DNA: TGTGCCAGTAGTATAGATAGCGCCGGCTATTACGGCTACACCTTC; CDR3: CASSIDSAGYYGYTF
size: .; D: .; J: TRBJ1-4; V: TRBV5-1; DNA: TGCGCCAGCAGCCGCGACCCAGGGGATGAAAAACTGTTTTTT; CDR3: CASSRDPGDEKLFF
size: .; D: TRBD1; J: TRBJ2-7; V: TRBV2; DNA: TGTGCCAGAGGAAATGGCAGGGGGCGTGACGAGCAGTACTTC; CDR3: CARGNGRGRDEQYF
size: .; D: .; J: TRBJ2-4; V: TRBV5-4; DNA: TGTGCCAGCAGTGGCCTTGGACAGGGAGGGAACATTCAGTACTTC; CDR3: CASSGLGQGGNIQYF
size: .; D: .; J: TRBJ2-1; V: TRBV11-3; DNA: TGTGCCAGCAGCTTGCTGGGCACTAGTGGGTACAATGAGCAGTTCTTC; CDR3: CASSLLGTSGYNEQFF
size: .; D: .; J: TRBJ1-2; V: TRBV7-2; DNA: TGTGCCAGCAGCTTAGGCCCGAGAGGGTCGAACTATGGCTACACCTTC; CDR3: CASSLGPRGSNYGYTF
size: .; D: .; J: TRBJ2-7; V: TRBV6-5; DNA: TGTGCCAGCAGTTACTCCTCGGGGGAGAGCTCCTACGAGCAGTACTTC; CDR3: CASSYSSGESSYEQYF
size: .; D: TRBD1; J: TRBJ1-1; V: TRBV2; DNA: TGTGCCACAGCGACAGGGGGCGGCACTGAAGCTTTCTTT; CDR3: CATATGGGTEAFF
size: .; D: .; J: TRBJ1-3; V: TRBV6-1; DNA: TGTGCCAGCAGTGAAGAAGTAGGGGGGGCCGGCTTTGGAAACACCATATATTTT; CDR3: CASSEEVGGAGFGNTIYF
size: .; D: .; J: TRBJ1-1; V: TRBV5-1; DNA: TGCGCCAGCAGCTGGCAAATGAACACTGAAGCTTTCTTT; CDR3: CASSWQMNTEAFF
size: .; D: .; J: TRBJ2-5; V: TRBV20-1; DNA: TGCAGTGCTTCCTCGGGGGAGACCCAGTACTTC; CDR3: CSASSGETQYF
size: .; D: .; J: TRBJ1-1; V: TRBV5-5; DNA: TGTGCCAGCAGCTTCCTTAGGGGCCGGACGCAGAACACTGAAGCTTTCTTT; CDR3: CASSFLRGRTQNTEAFF
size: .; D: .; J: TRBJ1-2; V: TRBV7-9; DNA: TGTGCCAGCAGCTTACCCCAGTTCAGGGGCCGTGATGGCTACACCTTC; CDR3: CASSLPQFRGRDGYTF
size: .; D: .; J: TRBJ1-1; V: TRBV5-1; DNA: TGCGCCAGCAGCTTGGTACGAGTGAACACTGAAGCTTTCTTT; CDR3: CASSLVRVNTEAFF
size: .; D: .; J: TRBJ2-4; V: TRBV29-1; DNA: TGCAGCGTGGGAGGTATGTTCGACAAAAACATTCAGTACTTC; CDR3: CSVGGMFDKNIQYF
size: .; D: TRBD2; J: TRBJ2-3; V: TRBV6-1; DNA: TGTGCCAGCAGTGGCTTGACTAGCGGGGGGACAGATACGCAGTATTTT; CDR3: CASSGLTSGGTDTQYF
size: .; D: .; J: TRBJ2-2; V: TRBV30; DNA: TGTGCCTGGAGCCCTCGGGGTCGGATCACCGGGGAGCTGTTTTTT; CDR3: CAWSPRGRITGELFF
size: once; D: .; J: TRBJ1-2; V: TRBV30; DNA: TGTGCCTGGAGTGGCCCTCGTTTGGCGGCGGGCTACACCTTC; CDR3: CAWSGPRLAAGYTF
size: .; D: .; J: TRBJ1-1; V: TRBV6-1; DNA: TGTGCCAGCAGTGTCGGGAACAGGGTTAACACTGAAGCTTTCTTT; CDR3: CASSVGNRVNTEAFF